This is a list of T cell receptor beta chains from one sample in a study of cytomegalovirus exposure and HLA in healthy donors. Sequencing used immunoSEQ multiplex PCR; TCRdb keeps in-frame clones, though not all of them. This sample has 150,000 to 200,000 clones, with about four fifths found just once. The sample consisted of PBMCs. Every receptor here comes from a man aged 35 to 55 in good health and CMV-seropositive. The CDR3 runs from the conserved cysteine through the conserved F or W. The D gene is left open where the match is weak. Clone size is given for some rows only: seen once, a few or many times, or a class if the clone is expanded.

D: TRBD1; J: TRBJ1-1; V: TRBV9; size: .; DNA: TGTGCCAGCAGCGTAGGCCTTACCCTGGGGACAGGGGGAGGCACTGAAGCTTTCTTT; CDR3: CASSVGLTLGTGGGTEAFF
D: TRBD1; J: TRBJ2-7; V: TRBV10-3; size: .; DNA: TGTGCCGCCACAGGGGGCTACGAGCAGTACTTC; CDR3: CAATGGYEQYF
D: TRBD1; J: TRBJ2-3; V: TRBV29-1; size: .; DNA: TGCAGCGTCGACCGACAGGGGGCCAGAGCAAGCACAGATACGCAGTATTTT; CDR3: CSVDRQGARASTDTQYF
D: .; J: TRBJ2-7; V: TRBV5-4; size: .; DNA: TGTGCCAGCAGCTCCGGTGGGATCGGGGGGCGCTCCTACGAGCAGTACTTC; CDR3: CASSSGGIGGRSYEQYF
D: TRBD1; J: TRBJ1-5; V: TRBV4-2; size: once; DNA: TGTGCCAGCAGCCAAGATGACAGGGCGAGCAATCAGCCCCAGCATTTT; CDR3: CASSQDDRASNQPQHF
D: TRBD1; J: TRBJ2-7; V: TRBV15; size: .; DNA: TGTGCCACCAGCAGAGATTCCTCTGTGGGACAGGGGCCGGCCTACGAGCAGTACTTC; CDR3: CATSRDSSVGQGPAYEQYF
D: TRBD2; J: TRBJ2-3; V: TRBV5-1; size: .; DNA: TGCGCCAGCAGCTTCGGGGGGAGCAGCACAGATACGCAGTATTTT; CDR3: CASSFGGSSTDTQYF
D: .; J: TRBJ2-3; V: TRBV2; size: .; DNA: TGTGCCAGCAGCCTCCTTGATACGCAGTATTTT; CDR3: CASSLLDTQYF
D: .; J: TRBJ2-7; V: TRBV11-2; size: .; DNA: TGTGCCAGCAGCTTGTACGGGGGTGAATACGAGCAGTACTTC; CDR3: CASSLYGGEYEQYF
D: .; J: TRBJ2-1; V: TRBV5-4; size: .; DNA: TGTGCCAGCAGCAAACAGGGTCCGAACTACAATGAGCAGTTCTTC; CDR3: CASSKQGPNYNEQFF
D: .; J: TRBJ1-6; V: TRBV6-6; size: .; DNA: TGTGCCAGCAGTGGGAGACAGGACTCCTATAATTCACCCCTCCACTTT; CDR3: CASSGRQDSYNSPLHF
D: .; J: TRBJ1-3; V: TRBV16; size: .; DNA: TGTGCCAGCAGCCAATCAGACAGGTTCTCTGGAAACACCATATATTTT; CDR3: CASSQSDRFSGNTIYF
D: TRBD1; J: TRBJ1-4; V: TRBV4-2; size: few; DNA: TGTGCCAGCAGCCAAGGACAGGGAGACGAAAAACTGTTTTTT; CDR3: CASSQGQGDEKLFF
D: TRBD1; J: TRBJ2-1; V: TRBV2; size: .; DNA: TGTGCCAGCACAAGGGGGCTAGCTCTTGAGCAGTTCTTC; CDR3: CASTRGLALEQFF
D: .; J: TRBJ2-7; V: TRBV5-1; size: .; DNA: TGCGCCAGCAGCTCCCGGGGTCCCTCCTACGAGCAGTACTTC; CDR3: CASSSRGPSYEQYF
D: TRBD1; J: TRBJ2-1; V: TRBV7-6; size: .; DNA: TGTGCCAGCAGCTCCCCCCCGGACAGGACCTACAATGAGCAGTTCTTC; CDR3: CASSSPPDRTYNEQFF